Reported below is one T cell receptor (beta chain). This sample is drawn from a study of T-cell memory formation after mild COVID-19. Each CDR3 protein gets one entry after TCRdb re-called the 5' RACE reads with MiXCR. The table includes 380,000 or so distinct CDR3 sequences, roughly 15% detected once. V was trimmed by 3 bases and J by 2 bases, leaving 16 bases between them. This CDR3 spans 15 amino acids. Germline V gene lookup returns CDR1 DFQATT and CDR2 SNEGSKA (reference sequence). The V gene is TRBV20-1, the J gene TRBJ2-5, with D possibly being TRBD1 or TRBD2 (6 bases each). Sequences were obtained from PBMCs or a T cell subset sorted from them (not recorded which). The receptor was isolated from a man aged 18 to 29 who had mild COVID-19 (a few samples of this study predate the infection). Cell type and time point are not known. CDR3 nucleotides: TGCAGTGCTAGCTCTGTAAGAGGGGGGCAAGAGACCCAGTACTTC. As protein: CSASSVRGGQETQYF.